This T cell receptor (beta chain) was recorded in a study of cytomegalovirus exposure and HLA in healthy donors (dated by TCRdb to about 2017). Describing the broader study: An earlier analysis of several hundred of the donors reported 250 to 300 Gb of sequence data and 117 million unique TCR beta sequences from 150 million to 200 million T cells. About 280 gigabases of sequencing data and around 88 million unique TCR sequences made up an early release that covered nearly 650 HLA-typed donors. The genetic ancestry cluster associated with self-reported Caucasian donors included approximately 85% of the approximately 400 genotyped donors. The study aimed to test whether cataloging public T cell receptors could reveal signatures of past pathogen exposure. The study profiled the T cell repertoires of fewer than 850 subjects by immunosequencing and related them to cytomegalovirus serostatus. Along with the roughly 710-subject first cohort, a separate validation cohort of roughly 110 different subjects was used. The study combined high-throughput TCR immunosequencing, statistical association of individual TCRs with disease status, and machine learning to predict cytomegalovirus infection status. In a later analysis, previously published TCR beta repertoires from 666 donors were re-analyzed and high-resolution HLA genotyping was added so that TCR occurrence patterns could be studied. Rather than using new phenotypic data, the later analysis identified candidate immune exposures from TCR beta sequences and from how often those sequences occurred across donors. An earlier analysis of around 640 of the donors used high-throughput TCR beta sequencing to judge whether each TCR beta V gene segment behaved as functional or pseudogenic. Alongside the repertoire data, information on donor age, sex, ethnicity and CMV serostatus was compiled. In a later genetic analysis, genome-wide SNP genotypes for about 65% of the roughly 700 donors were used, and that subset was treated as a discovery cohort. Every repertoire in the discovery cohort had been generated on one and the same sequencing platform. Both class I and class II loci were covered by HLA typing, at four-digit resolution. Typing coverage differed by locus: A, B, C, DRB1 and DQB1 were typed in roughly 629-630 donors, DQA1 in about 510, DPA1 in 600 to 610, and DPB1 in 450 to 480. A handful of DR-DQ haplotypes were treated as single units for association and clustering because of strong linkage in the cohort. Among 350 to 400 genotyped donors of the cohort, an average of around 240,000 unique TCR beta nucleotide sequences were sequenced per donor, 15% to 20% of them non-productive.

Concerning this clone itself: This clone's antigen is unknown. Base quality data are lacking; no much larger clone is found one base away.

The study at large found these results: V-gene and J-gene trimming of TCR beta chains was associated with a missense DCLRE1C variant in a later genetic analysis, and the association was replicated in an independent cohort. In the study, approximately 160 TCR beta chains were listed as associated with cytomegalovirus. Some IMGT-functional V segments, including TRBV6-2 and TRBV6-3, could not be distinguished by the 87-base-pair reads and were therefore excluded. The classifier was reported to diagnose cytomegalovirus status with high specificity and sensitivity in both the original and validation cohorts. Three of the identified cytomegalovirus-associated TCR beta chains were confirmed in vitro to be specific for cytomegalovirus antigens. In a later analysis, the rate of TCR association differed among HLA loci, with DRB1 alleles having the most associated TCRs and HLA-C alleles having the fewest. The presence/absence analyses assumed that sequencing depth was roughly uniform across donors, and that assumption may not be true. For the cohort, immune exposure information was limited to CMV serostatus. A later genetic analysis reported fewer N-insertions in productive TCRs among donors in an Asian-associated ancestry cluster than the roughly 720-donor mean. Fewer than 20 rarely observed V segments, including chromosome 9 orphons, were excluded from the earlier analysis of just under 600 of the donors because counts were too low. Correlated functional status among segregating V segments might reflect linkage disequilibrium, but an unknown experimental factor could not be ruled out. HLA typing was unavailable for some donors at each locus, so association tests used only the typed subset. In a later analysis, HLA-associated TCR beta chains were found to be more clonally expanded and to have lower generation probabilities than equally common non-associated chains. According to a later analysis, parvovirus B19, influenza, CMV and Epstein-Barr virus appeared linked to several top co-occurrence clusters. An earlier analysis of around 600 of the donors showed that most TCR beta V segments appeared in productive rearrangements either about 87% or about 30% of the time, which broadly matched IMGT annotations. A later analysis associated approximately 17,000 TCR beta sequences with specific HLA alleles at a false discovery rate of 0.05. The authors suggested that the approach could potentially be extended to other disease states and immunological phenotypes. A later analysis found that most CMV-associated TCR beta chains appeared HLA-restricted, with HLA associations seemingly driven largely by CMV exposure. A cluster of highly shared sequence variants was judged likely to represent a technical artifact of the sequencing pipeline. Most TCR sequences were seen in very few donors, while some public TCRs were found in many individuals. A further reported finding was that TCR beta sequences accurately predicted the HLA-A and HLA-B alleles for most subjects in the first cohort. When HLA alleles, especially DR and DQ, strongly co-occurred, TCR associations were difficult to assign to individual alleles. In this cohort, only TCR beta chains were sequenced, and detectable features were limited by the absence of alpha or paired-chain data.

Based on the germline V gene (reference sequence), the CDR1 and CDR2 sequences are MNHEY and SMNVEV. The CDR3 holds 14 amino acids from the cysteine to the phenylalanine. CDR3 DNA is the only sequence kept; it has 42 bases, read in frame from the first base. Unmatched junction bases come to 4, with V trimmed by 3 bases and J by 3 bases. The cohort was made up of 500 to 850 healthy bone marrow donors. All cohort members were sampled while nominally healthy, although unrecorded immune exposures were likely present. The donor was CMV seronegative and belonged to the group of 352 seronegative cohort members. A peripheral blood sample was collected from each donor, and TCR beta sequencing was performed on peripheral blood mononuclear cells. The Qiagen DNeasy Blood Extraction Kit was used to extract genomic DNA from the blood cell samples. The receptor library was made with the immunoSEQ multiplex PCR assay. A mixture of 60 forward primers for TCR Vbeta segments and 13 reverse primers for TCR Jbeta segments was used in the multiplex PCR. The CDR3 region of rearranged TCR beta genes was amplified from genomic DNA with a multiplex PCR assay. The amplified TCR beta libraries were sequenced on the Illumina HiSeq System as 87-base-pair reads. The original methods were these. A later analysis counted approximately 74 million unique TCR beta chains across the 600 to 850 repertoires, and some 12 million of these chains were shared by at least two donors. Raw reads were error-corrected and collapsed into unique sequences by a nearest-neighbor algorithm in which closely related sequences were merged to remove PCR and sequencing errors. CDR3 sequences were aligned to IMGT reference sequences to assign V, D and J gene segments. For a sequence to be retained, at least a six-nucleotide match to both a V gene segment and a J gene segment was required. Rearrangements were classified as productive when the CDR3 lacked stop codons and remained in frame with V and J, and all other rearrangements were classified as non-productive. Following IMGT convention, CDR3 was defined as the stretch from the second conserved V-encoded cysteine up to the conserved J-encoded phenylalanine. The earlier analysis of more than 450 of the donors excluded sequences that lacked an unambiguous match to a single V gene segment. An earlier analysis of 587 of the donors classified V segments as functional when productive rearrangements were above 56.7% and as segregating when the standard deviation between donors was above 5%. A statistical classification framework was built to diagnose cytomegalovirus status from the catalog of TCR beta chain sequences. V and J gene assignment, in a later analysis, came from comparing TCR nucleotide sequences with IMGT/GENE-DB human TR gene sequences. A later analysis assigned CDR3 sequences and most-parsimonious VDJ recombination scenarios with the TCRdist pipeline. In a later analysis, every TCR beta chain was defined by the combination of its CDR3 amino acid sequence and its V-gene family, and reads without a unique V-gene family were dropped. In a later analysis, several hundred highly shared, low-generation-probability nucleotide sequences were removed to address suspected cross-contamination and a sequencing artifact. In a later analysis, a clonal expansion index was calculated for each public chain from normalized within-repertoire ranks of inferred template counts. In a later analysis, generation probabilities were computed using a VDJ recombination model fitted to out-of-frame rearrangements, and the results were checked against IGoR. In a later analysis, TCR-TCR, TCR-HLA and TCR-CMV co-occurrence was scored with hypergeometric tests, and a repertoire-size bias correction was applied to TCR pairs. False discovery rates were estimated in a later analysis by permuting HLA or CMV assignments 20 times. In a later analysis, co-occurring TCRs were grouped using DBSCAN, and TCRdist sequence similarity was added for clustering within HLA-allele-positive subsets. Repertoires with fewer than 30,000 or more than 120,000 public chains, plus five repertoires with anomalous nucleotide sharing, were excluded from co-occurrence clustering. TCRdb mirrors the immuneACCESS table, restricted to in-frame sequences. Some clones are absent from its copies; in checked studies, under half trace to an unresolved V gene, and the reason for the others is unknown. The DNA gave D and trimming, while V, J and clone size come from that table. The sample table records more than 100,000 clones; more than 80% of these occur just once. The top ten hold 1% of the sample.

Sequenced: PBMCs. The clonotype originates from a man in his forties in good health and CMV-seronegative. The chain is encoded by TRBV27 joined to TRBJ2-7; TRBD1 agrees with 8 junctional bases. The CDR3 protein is CASSFGTGGYEQYF. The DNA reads TGTGCCAGCAGTTTCGGAACAGGGGGCTACGAGCAGTACTTC.